One and the same sample provided the 30 T cell receptor beta chains below, sequenced in a study of blood T cell repertoires in COVID-19. Produced via immunoSEQ multiplex PCR; TCRdb's table is partial and in-frame only. Found here are over 45,000 clones, 89% of them singletons; the top ten hold 13% to 15%. The sample taken for sequencing was peripheral blood. Receptor source: a woman aged 55 to 70 with active COVID-19.

About this clone itself: Distinct nucleotide sequences in the sample also encode this CDR3. The chain links TRBV5-1 to TRBJ2-1; TRBD1 matches 7 bases. Germline CDR1 reads SGHRS; CDR2 reads YFSETQ. The CDR3 has 13 amino acids. Trimming cost V 4 bases and J 10 bases; bases outside gene matches: 8. This chain's CDR3 is CASSPLDRDEQFF. CDR3 coding DNA: TGCGCCAGCAGCCCCCTCGACAGGGACGAGCAGTTCTTC.

This clone was observed a few times. V is TRBV5-4 and J is TRBJ1-3; 10 bases are shared with TRBD1. Germline V lookup: CDR1 SGHNT, CDR2 YYREEE (reference sequence). This CDR3 has 15 amino acids. The V and J ends lost 4 bases and 6 bases, in that order; junction bases with no gene match: 7. The CDR3 nucleotides read TGTGCCAGCAGCCCCGGACAGGGGGTTTTAAACACCATATATTTT. Its protein is CASSPGQGVLNTIYF.

The gene calls are TRBV7-2 and TRBJ1-6; 8 nucleotides agree with TRBD1. The V gene's germline CDR1 is SGHTA and CDR2 FQGNSA. After removal of 1 base from V and 9 bases from J, the junction contained 8 bases not matched to a gene. This CDR3 is 16 amino acids long. The chain's CDR3 is CASSLGPGQGSSPLHF. CDR3 bases: TGTGCCAGCAGCTTAGGTCCCGGACAGGGTAGTTCACCCCTCCACTTT.

This chain links TRBV30 with TRBJ1-1, with a tentative D call TRBD1 (6 bases). The CDR3 is 12 amino acids. Germline lookup yields CDR1 GTSNPN and CDR2 SVGIG (reference sequence). Trimming took 5 bases from V and 1 from J, leaving 8 bases between them. Here the CDR3 DNA reads TGTGCCTGGGGACAGAAGAACACTGAAGCTTTCTTT. Translating it yields CAWGQKNTEAFF.

The V and J genes are TRBV7-9 and TRBJ2-4; the D is unclear. The CDR3 is made up of 15 amino acids. CDR1 SEHNR and CDR2 FQNEAQ come from the germline V gene (reference sequence). Deletions cut 2 bases from V and 0 bases from J, with 8 bases between. The CDR3 sequence is CASSLRSEAKNIQYF. DNA of the CDR3: TGTGCCAGCAGCTTAAGATCAGAAGCCAAAAACATTCAGTACTTC.

This sequence joins TRBV5-4 and TRBJ1-2, with 7 bases lining up with TRBD1. With V trimmed by 2 bases and J by 4 bases, 17 bases remained unmatched. Per germline, CDR1 SGHNT and CDR2 YYREEE (reference sequence). This CDR3 is 18 amino acids long. The CDR3 region has the DNA TGTGCCAGCAGCTTACGGGAGTTGGCAGGGGGGCGAGGCTATGGCTACACCTTC. Amino acid sequence: CASSLRELAGGRGYGYTF.

The V call is TRBV2, the J call TRBJ2-7, with D possibly matching TRBD2 (6 bases). The CDR3 is made up of 13 amino acids. The V gene lost 5 bases and the J gene lost 5 bases, with 13 bases spanning the gap. Per germline, CDR1 SNHLY and CDR2 FYNNEI. CDR3 sequence (DNA): TGTGCCAGCAGTCCGGGAGTCCCGCACGAGCAGTACTTC. Its protein product is CASSPGVPHEQYF.

On this clone: The same CDR3 is also encoded by other DNA sequences in this sample. The V call is TRBV29-1, the J call TRBJ1-3, with TRBD1 matching over 7 bases. This CDR3 spans 13 amino acids. The J segment lost 0 bases and the V segment lost 4 bases, leaving 0 bases of the junction unmatched. Germline loops: CDR1 SQVTM, CDR2 ANQGSEA. CDR3 bases: TGCAGCGTTGGGGACAGCTCTGGAAACACCATATATTTT. Amino acid sequence: CSVGDSSGNTIYF.

This chain links TRBV11-3 with TRBJ2-1, with D perhaps matching TRBD2 (5 bases). The CDR3 loop spans 15 amino acids. Germline V gives CDR1 SGHNT, CDR2 YENEEA. V gave up 2 bases and J gave up 1 base, with 9 bases separating them. The chain's CDR3 is CASSLNGDSYNEQFF. CDR3 sequence (DNA): TGTGCCAGCAGCTTAAACGGGGATTCCTACAATGAGCAGTTCTTC.

V and J are TRBV10-1 and TRBJ2-3, with 9 bases aligning to TRBD2. The CDR3 has 14 amino acids. The junction had 3 bases not matched to a gene; V was cut back by 4 bases and J by 4 bases. From germline, CDR1 is WNHNN and CDR2 SYGVQD (reference sequence). The DNA for the CDR3 is TGCGCCAGCAGTGCGGGACTAGCCCCAGATACGCAGTATTTT. Its protein product is CASSAGLAPDTQYF.

The chain uses TRBV11-3 and TRBJ2-1, with D tentatively TRBD1 (5 bases). Deletions cut 4 bases from V and 2 bases from J, with 15 bases between. Germline V CDR1 and CDR2: SGHNT, YENEEA. CDR3 length equals 16 residues. This CDR3 is CASSSRRSRAYNEQFF. CDR3 sequence (DNA): TGTGCCAGCAGCTCGCGGCGGAGCAGGGCCTACAATGAGCAGTTCTTC.

The chain joins TRBV24-1 to TRBJ2-2, with 11 bases lining up with TRBD2. This CDR3 comprises 16 residues. Trimming removed 2 bases from V and 5 bases from J; junction bases left unmatched: 3. The V gene's germline CDR1 is KGHDR and CDR2 SFDVKD. The CDR3 loop reads CATSDSRLAGTGELFF. DNA of the CDR3: TGTGCCACCAGTGATTCAAGACTAGCGGGGACCGGGGAGCTGTTTTTT.

The chain joins TRBV5-1 to TRBJ2-3; D is ambiguous. The V gene lost 7 bases and the J gene lost 4 bases, with 7 bases spanning the gap. Germline V gives CDR1 SGHRS, CDR2 YFSETQ. The CDR3 runs 11 residues. CDR3 in DNA: TGCGCCAGCTCTCTGTCAGATACGCAGTATTTT. As protein: CASSLSDTQYF.

The chain is built from TRBV12-3 or TRBV12-4 and TRBJ1-4; D is undetermined. This CDR3 contains 13 residues. Trimming left V 3 bases short and J 4 bases short, with 6 bases between. CDR3 sequence reads: CASSFSNNEKLFF. The CDR3 coding sequence is TGTGCCAGCAGTTTTAGTAATAATGAAAAACTGTTTTTT.

The gene calls are TRBV3-1 (or the pseudogene TRBV3-2) and TRBJ1-2; 7 positions match TRBD1. The CDR3 runs 15 residues. Losses at the gene ends were 5 bases for V and 2 bases for J; bases not matched to a gene: 8. The V gene's germline CDR1 is LGHDT and CDR2 YNNKEL (reference sequence). The CDR3 nucleotides are TGTGCCAGCAGCAACAGGGGTATTATCAACTATGGCTACACCTTC. The encoded protein is CASSNRGIINYGYTF.

The genes are TRBV2 and TRBJ1-5, with D possibly matching TRBD1 (6 bases). Trimming cost V 1 base and J 9 bases, with 7 bases left between them. This CDR3 contains 12 residues. The germline gives CDR1 SNHLY, CDR2 FYNNEI. The CDR3 DNA reads as TGTGCCAGCAGTGAAGGAGGGGGGCCCCAGCATTTT. This gives the protein CASSEGGGPQHF.

CDR3 bases: TGTGCCAGCAGCCAAGTGGGAGACAGGGGCTACAATGAGCAGTTCTTC. It specifies CASSQVGDRGYNEQFF. The rearrangement uses TRBV4-2 and TRBJ2-1; 8 bases are a match to TRBD1. Germline-derived CDR1 and CDR2 are LGHNA and YNFKEQ. This CDR3 is built from 16 residues. J gave up 3 bases and V 1 base, and 5 bases lay outside the gene matches.

This chain joins TRBV9 and TRBJ2-2, with 8 bases identical to TRBD2. V lost 6 bases to trimming and J lost 3 bases; unmatched junction nucleotides: 4. This CDR3 is built from 14 residues. Germline V lookup: CDR1 SGDLS, CDR2 YYNGEE. CDR3: CASNTGGDTGELFF. CDR3 sequence (DNA): TGTGCCAGCAACACGGGGGGGGACACCGGGGAGCTGTTTTTT.

This clone was counted once. The chain uses TRBV3-1 (or the pseudogene TRBV3-2) and TRBJ2-2, with D perhaps TRBD1 (5 bases). The CDR3 sequence is 17 residues long. Per germline, CDR1 LGHDT and CDR2 YNNKEL (reference sequence). Trimming took off 1 base at V and 0 bases at J, with 12 bases between the two ends. The CDR3 nucleotides are TGTGCCAGCAGCCAAGTCCTGACAGCGTCGAACACCGGGGAGCTGTTTTTT. This codes for CASSQVLTASNTGELFF.

The chain carries TRBV27 and TRBJ1-1; D may be TRBD1 (6 bases). Germline loops: CDR1 MNHEY, CDR2 SMNVEV (reference sequence). The ends were cut back, 6 bases at V and 0 bases at J, with 14 bases in the middle. The CDR3 totals 15 residues. CDR3 in amino acids: CASRLIQGMNTEAFF. As DNA, the CDR3 is TGTGCCAGCAGGCTAATACAGGGTATGAACACTGAAGCTTTCTTT.

This chain joins TRBV7-9 and TRBJ2-7; 7 bases are shared with TRBD1. Germline trimming cut 3 bases from V and 4 bases from J; bases unmatched to any gene: 6. Germline values: CDR1 SEHNR, CDR2 FQNEAQ (reference sequence). CDR3 length: 14 residues. The CDR3 region has the DNA TGTGCCAGCAGCTTTGGGACAGCTCCATACGAGCAGTACTTC. Translated, it gives CASSFGTAPYEQYF.

This chain joins TRBV5-8 and TRBJ2-5; no definite D call. CDR3 size: 13 residues. Trimming left V 0 bases short and J 1 base short, with 4 bases between. The germline gives CDR1 SGHTS, CDR2 YDEGEE. CDR3 sequence: CASSLGGQETQYF. The CDR3 DNA reads TGTGCCAGCAGCTTGGGAGGCCAAGAGACCCAGTACTTC.

This clone came up once. This chain joins TRBV5-1 and TRBJ1-5; possibly TRBD1 for D (5 bases). The CDR3 is made up of 17 amino acids. The V gene lost 4 bases and the J gene lost 2 bases, with 19 bases spanning the gap. Germline V lookup: CDR1 SGHRS, CDR2 YFSETQ. In nucleotides, the CDR3 is TGCGCCAGCAGCCCCTACCCCGTCGGGGGACGCAATCAGCCCCAGCATTTT. Its translation: CASSPYPVGGRNQPQHF.

This clone was recorded once. V gene TRBV5-5 combines with J gene TRBJ1-5; the match to TRBD1 covers 7 bases. Germline V lookup: CDR1 SGHKS, CDR2 YYEKEE (reference sequence). CDR3 length: 16 residues. J was trimmed by 7 bases and V by 5 bases; bases with no gene match: 15. CDR3 nucleotides: TGTGCCAGCAGACGACGACAGGGAGTATCGGGGCAGCCCCAGCATTTT. This encodes CASRRRQGVSGQPQHF. The full variable domain, rest sourced from reference TRBV5-5 and TRBJ1-5, is DAGVTQSPTHLIKTRGQQVTLRCSPISGHKSVSWYQQVLGQGPQFIFQYYEKEERGRGNFPDRFSARQFPNYSSELNVNALLLGDSALYLCASRRRQGVSGQPQHFGDGTRLSIL.

The rearrangement joins TRBV11-3 to TRBJ1-5; D is unclear. The germline V gene encodes CDR1 SGHNT and CDR2 YENEEA. The ends were cut back, 5 bases at V and 3 bases at J, with 17 bases in the middle. The CDR3 consists of 16 residues. The CDR3 bases are TGTGCCAGCAGCCCTCTCCGCAGGCCTTTCAATCAGCCCCAGCATTTT. As protein: CASSPLRRPFNQPQHF.

This rearrangement joins TRBV6-5 to TRBJ2-1, with D tentatively TRBD2 (6 bases). This CDR3 contains 13 residues. CDR1 MNHEY and CDR2 SVGAGI come from the germline V gene. V shed 2 bases and J shed 7 bases, with 9 bases lying between them. The CDR3 is CASSYGEVNEQFF. In nucleotides, the CDR3 is TGTGCCAGCAGTTACGGGGAGGTAAATGAGCAGTTCTTC.

CDR3 sequence: CASSQSLTGYGYTF. The CDR3 DNA follows: TGTGCCAGCAGCCAATCTCTGACAGGGTATGGCTACACCTTC. The chain couples TRBV2 to TRBJ1-2; TRBD1 aligns across 7 bases. V was clipped by 6 bases and J by 5 bases; unmatched bases: 9. Germline loops: CDR1 SNHLY, CDR2 FYNNEI. The CDR3 contains 14 residues.

The chain links TRBV23-1 to TRBJ1-4; possible D gene TRBD1, 6 bases. TRBV23-1 is an open reading frame, and its role is uncertain. The CDR3 length is 16 residues. Deletions cut 6 bases from V and 0 bases from J, with 14 bases between. The CDR3 DNA reads TGCGCCAGCAGCCTAGACAGGCACCCAACTAATGAAAAACTGTTTTTT. Amino acids: CASSLDRHPTNEKLFF.

The chain uses TRBV5-4 and TRBJ1-2, with D tentatively TRBD1 (6 bases). Germline loops: CDR1 SGHNT, CDR2 YYREEE (reference sequence). V was shortened by 5 bases and J by 4 bases, with 12 bases between the two germline ends. This CDR3 is 13 amino acids long. The CDR3 sequence is CASRQGNLYGYTF. The DNA of the CDR3 is TGTGCCAGCAGGCAGGGGAACCTCTATGGCTACACCTTC.

This sequence joins TRBV2 and TRBJ1-3; D not resolved. The CDR3 has 15 residues. From germline, CDR1 is SNHLY and CDR2 FYNNEI. V was shortened by 2 bases and J by 0 bases, with 8 bases between the two germline ends. This CDR3 is CASSEHTVSGNTIYF. CDR3 nucleotide sequence: TGTGCCAGCAGTGAACATACGGTCTCTGGAAACACCATATATTTT.